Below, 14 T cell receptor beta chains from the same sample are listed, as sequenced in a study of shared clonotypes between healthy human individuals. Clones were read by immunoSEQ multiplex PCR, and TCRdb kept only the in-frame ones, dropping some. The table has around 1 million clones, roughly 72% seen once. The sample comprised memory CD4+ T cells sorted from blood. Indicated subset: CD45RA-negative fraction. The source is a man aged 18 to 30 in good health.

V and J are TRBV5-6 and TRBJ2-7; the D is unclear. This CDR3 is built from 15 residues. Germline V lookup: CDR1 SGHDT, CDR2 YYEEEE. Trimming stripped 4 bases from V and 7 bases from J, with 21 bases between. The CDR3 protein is CASSHRGYSSVEQYF. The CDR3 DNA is TGTGCCAGCAGCCATAGAGGATACAGTTCGGTTGAGCAGTACTTC.

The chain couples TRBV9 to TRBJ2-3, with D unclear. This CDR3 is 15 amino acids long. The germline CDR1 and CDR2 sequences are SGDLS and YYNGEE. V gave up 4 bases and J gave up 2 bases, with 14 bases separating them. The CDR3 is CASSPRLTLTDTQYF. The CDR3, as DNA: TGTGCCAGCAGCCCACGGCTCACACTCACAGATACGCAGTATTTT. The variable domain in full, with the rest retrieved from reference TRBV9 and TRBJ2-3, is DSGVTQTPKHLITATGQRVTLRCSPRSGDLSVYWYQQSLDQGLQFLIQYYNGEERAKGNILERFSAQQFPDLHSELNLSSLELGDSALYFCASSPRLTLTDTQYFGPGTRLTVL.

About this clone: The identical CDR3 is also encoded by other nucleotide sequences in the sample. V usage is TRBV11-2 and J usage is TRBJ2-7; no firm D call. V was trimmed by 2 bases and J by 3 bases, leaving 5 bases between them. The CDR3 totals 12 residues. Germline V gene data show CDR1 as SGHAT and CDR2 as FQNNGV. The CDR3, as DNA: TGTGCCAGCAGCTTAACGGGCTACGAGCAGTACTTC. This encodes CASSLTGYEQYF.

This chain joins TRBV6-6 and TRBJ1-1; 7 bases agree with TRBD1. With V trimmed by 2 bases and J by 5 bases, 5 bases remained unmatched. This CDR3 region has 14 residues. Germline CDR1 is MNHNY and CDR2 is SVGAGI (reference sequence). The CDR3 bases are TGTGCCAGCAGTTACCAGGGACAGAGGACTGAAGCTTTCTTT. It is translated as CASSYQGQRTEAFF.

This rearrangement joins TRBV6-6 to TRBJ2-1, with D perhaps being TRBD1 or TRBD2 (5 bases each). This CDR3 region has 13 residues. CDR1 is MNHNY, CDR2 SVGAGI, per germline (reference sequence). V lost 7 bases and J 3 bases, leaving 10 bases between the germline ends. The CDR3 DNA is TGTGCCAGCACCAGGGACCACTACAATGAGCAGTTCTTC. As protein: CASTRDHYNEQFF.

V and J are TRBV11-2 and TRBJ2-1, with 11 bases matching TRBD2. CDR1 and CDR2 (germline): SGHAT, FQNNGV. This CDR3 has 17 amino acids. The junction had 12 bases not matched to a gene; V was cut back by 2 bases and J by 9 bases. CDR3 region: CASSLFSLAGGFSEQFF. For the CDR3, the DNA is TGTGCCAGCAGCTTATTTTCGCTAGCGGGAGGTTTCAGTGAGCAGTTCTTC.

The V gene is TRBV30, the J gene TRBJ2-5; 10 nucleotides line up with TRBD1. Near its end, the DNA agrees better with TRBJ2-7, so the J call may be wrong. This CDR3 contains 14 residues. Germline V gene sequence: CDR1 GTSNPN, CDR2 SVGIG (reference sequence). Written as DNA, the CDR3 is TGTGCCTGGAATCCGGGACAGGGGTCCTACGAGCAGTACTTC. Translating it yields CAWNPGQGSYEQYF.

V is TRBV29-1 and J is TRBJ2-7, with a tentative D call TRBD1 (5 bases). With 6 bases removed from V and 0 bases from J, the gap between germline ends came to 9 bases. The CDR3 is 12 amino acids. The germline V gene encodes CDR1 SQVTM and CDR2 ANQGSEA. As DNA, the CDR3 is TGCAGCGTAAAGGGGAACTCCTACGAGCAGTACTTC. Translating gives CSVKGNSYEQYF.

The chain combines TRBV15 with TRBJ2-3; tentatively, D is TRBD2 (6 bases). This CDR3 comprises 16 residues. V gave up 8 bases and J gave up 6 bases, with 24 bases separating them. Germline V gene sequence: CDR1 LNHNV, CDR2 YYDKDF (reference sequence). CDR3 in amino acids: CATGHLAGLKLDTQYF. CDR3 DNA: TGTGCCACCGGTCACTTGGCGGGGCTGAAACTGGATACGCAGTATTTT.

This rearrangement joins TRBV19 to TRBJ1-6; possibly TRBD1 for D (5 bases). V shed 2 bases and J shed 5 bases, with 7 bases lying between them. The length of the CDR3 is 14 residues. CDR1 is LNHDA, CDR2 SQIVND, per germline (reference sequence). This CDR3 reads CASSIRGNNSPLHF. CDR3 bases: TGTGCCAGTAGTATACGGGGGAATAATTCACCCCTCCACTTT. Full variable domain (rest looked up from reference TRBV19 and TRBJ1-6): DGGITQSPKYLFRKEGQNVTLSCEQNLNHDAMYWYRQDPGQGLRLIYYSQIVNDFQKGDIAEGYSVSREKKESFPLTVTSAQKNPTAFYLCASSIRGNNSPLHFGNGTRLTVT.

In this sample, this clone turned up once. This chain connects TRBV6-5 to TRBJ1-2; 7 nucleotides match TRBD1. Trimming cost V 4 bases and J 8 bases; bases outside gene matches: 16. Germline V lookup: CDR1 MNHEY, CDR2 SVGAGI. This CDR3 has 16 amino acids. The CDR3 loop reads CASSSIDRDRTGGYTF. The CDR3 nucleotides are TGTGCCAGCAGTTCCATCGACAGGGACCGGACTGGAGGCTACACCTTC.

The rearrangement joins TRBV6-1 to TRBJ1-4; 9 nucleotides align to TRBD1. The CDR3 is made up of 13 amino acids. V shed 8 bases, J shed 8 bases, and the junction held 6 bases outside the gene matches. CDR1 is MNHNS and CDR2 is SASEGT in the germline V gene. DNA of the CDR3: TGTGCCAGCGTGGGACAGGGAAGAGAAAAACTGTTTTTT. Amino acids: CASVGQGREKLFF.

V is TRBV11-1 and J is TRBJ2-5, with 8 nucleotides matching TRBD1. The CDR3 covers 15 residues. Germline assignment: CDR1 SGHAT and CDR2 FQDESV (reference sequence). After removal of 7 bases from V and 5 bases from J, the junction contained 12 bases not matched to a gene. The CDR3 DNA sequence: TGTGCCAGCAAACGAGGACAGGGCATCCAGGAGACCCAGTACTTC. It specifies CASKRGQGIQETQYF.

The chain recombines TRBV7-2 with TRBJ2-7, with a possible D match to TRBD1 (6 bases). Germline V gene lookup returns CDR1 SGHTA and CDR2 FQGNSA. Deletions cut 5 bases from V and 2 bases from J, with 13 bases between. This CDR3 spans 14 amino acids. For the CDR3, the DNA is TGTGCCAGCAGCGCGGACAGTGCCCCCTACGAGCAGTACTTC. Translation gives CASSADSAPYEQYF. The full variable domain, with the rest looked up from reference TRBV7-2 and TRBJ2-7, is GAGVSQSPSNKVTEKGKDVELRCDPISGHTALYWYRQSLGQGLEFLIYFQGNSAPDKSGLPSDRFSAERTGGSVSTLTIQRTQQEDSAVYLCASSADSAPYEQYFGPGTRLTVT.